This TCR beta chain was identified in a study of shared clonotypes between healthy human individuals. Method: immunoSEQ multiplex PCR; TCRdb's copy keeps in-frame clones and lacks some. The repertoire holds 2 million to 2.5 million clones, with 85% to 95% as singletons. A split of CD4+ cells into CD45RA+ naive and CD45RA-negative memory subsets was performed. Sequenced: naive CD4+ T cells from PBMCs. Indicated subset: CD45RA+ positively selected. This clonotype originated in a man aged 18 to 29 in good health. Some clones in this sample may be carry-over from other donors' samples.

The CDR3 nucleotides are TGTGCCAGTAGATCAGGGCCTGGGGCCAACGTCCTGACTTTC. Its translation: CASRSGPGANVLTF. The chain couples TRBV19 to TRBJ2-6; weak D call: TRBD1 (5 bases). The V end lost 6 bases, the J end lost 2 bases, and 8 bases lay between the germline ends. The CDR3 runs to 14 residues. Germline assignment: CDR1 LNHDA and CDR2 SQIVND (reference sequence).